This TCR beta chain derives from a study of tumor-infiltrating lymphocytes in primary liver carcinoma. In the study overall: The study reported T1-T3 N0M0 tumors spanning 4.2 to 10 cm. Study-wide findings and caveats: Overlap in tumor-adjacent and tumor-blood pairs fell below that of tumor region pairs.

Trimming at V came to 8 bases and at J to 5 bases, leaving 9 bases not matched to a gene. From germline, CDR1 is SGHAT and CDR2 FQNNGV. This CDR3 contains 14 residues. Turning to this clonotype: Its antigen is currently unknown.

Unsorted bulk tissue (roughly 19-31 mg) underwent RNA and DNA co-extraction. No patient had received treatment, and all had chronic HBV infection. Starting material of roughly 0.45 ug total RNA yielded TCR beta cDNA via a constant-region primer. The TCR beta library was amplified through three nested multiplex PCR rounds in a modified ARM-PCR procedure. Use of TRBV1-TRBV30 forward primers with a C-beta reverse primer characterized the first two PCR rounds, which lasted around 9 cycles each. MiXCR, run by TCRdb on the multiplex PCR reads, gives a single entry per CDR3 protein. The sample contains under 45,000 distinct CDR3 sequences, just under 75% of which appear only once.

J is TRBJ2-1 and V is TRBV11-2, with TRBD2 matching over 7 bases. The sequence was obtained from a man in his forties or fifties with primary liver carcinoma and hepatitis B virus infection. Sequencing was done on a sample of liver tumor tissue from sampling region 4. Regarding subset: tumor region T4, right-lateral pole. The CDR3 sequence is CASFSGPLDNEQFF. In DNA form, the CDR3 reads TGTGCCAGCTTTAGCGGGCCACTCGACAATGAGCAGTTCTTC.